These 13 T cell receptor beta chains were all obtained from the same sample, sequenced in a study of CD8+CD57+ T cells in acquired aplastic anemia. Genomic DNA served as template for TCR beta VDJ and CDR3 profiling. MiXCR, applied by TCRdb to the reads, yields one record per CDR3 protein. The sample has about 400,000 distinct CDR3 sequences, 60% to 80% seen once. Sequencing was performed on sorted CD4+, CD8+, or CD8+CD57+ T cells (not recorded which) from PBMCs. These receptors originate from a human donor in good health, serving as a control.

The chain recombines TRBV7-2 with TRBJ2-7; the D call may be TRBD1 or TRBD2 (5 bases each). The CDR3 has 15 amino acids. Deletions cut 2 bases from V and 13 bases from J, with 24 bases between. Germline V lookup: CDR1 SGHTA, CDR2 FQGNSA. The CDR3: CASSLRIEGLTVRYF. In nucleotides, the CDR3 is TGTGCCAGCAGCTTAAGGATCGAGGGGTTGACCGTCCGTTACTTC.

In regard to this clonotype: At one end, the junction sequence differs from germline, possibly due to a read error. The chain uses TRBV7-8 and TRBJ2-7; either TRBD1 or TRBD2 may supply D (6 bases each). The CDR3 has 14 residues. The germline CDR1 and CDR2 sequences are SGHVS and FQNEAQ. The CDR3: CASSRRGAAYTQYF. CDR3 coding DNA: TGTGCCAGCAGCCGGAGGGGGGCAGCCTACACGCAGTATTTC.

Comment on this clonotype: The junction departs from the called germline gene at one end, perhaps through a read error. J is TRBJ1-2 and V is TRBV5-1, with 7 bases that match TRBD1. Per the germline V gene, CDR1 is SGHRS and CDR2 is YFSETQ. The CDR3 has 15 residues. The chain's CDR3 is CASSLDRVYNYGYTF. The CDR3 DNA is TGTGCCAGCAGCTTAGACAGGGTCTATAACTATGGCTACACCTTC.

The rearrangement uses TRBV6-5 and TRBJ2-2, with TRBD2 identical over 8 bases. The CDR3 extends over 14 amino acids. The ends lost 10 bases at V and 4 bases at J; junction bases unmatched: 8. Germline CDR1 reads MNHEY; CDR2 reads SVGAGI. CDR3 nucleotides: TGTGCCATCTCCCGGGGGGGGGGCACCGGGGAGCTGTTTTTT. It is translated as CAISRGGGTGELFF.

The chain has TRBV12-5 and TRBJ2-7, with D possibly being TRBD1 (7 bases). The length of the CDR3 is 13 residues. Trimming stripped 1 base from V and 6 bases from J, with 10 bases between. In germline, CDR1 is LGHNT, CDR2 FRNRAP. The CDR3, as DNA: TGTGCTAGTGGTTTGGACAGGGGAGGCGAGCAGTACTTC. Translation gives CASGLDRGGEQYF.

This clonotype has a count of ten or more. The gene calls are TRBV10-3 and TRBJ2-3; 8 bases are shared with TRBD2. Unmatched junction bases numbered 8, after V lost 6 bases and J lost 3 bases. CDR1 is ENHRY, CDR2 SYGVKD, per germline. The CDR3 contains 15 residues. CDR3 in amino acids: CAISGGAGMTDTQYF. The CDR3 nucleotides are TGTGCCATCAGCGGGGGGGCCGGGATGACAGATACGCAGTATTTT.

Concerning this clonotype itself: At one boundary the junction diverges from the germline segment, which might be a read error. V usage is TRBV9 and J usage is TRBJ2-7; 7 positions agree with TRBD1. Germline V lookup: CDR1 SGDLS, CDR2 YYNGEE. The length of the CDR3 is 14 residues. CDR3 in DNA: TGTGCCAGCAGCTCCCTGACAGAGGGGGCACACCAGCACTTC. Translating it yields CASSSLTEGAHQHF. Based on the CDR3 plus reference TRBV9 and TRBJ2-7, the full variable domain is DSGVTQTPKHLITATGQRVTLRCSPRSGDLSVYWYQQSLDQGLQFLIQYYNGEERAKGNILERFSAQQFPDLHSELNLSSLELGDSALYFCASSSLTEGAHQHFGPGTRLTVT.

The sample holds one count of this clonotype. V is TRBV10-3 and J is TRBJ2-6, with TRBD1 as a possible D gene (6 bases). This CDR3 is built from 18 residues. With 4 bases removed from V and 0 bases from J, the gap between germline ends came to 16 bases. Germline V lookup: CDR1 ENHRY, CDR2 SYGVKD. For the CDR3, the DNA is TGTGCCATCAGTGGAACGGGACAAACGAGCTCTGGGGCCAACGTCCTGACTTTC. Protein: CAISGTGQTSSGANVLTF.

In regard to this clonotype: Because the CDR3's place on the DNA is in doubt, the DNA is left out and the CDR3 is given as listed by TCRdb. The chain recombines TRBV7-2 with TRBJ1-6. CDR1 is SGHTA, CDR2 FQGNSA, per germline. The CDR3 adds up to 23 amino acids, both ends counted. CDR3: CASSQTSVYFCAISGDLNSPLHF.

Comment on this clonotype: One end of the junction fails to match germline, which may point to a read error. The chain employs TRBV7-2 and TRBJ2-7; D possibly corresponds to TRBD2 (6 bases). The CDR3 runs 14 residues. From germline, CDR1 is SGHTA and CDR2 FQGNSA. This CDR3 is CASSSGRAGYEQCF. In DNA form, the CDR3 reads TGTGCCAGCAGCTCCGGCAGAGCGGGCTACGAGCAGTGCTTC.

The CDR3 reads CASSGGQGVNTEAFF. The CDR3 nucleotides read TGTGCCAGCAGCGGCGGACAAGGGGTTAACACTGAAGCTTTCTTT. V is TRBV5-5 and J is TRBJ1-1, with D perhaps TRBD1 (5 bases). The CDR3 length is 15 residues. V gave up 4 bases and J gave up 2 bases, with 15 bases separating them. Looked up from germline, CDR1 is SGHKS and CDR2 is YYEKEE (reference sequence). Complete variable domain (other parts from reference TRBV5-5 and TRBJ1-1): DAGVTQSPTHLIKTRGQQVTLRCSPISGHKSVSWYQQVLGQGPQFIFQYYEKEERGRGNFPDRFSARQFPNYSSELNVNALLLGDSALYLCASSGGQGVNTEAFFGQGTRLTVV.

This clonotype was counted a few times. A junction boundary mismatches the germline segment, possibly from a read error. V and J are TRBV2 and TRBJ1-2; tentatively, D is TRBD1 (5 bases). Germline V lookup: CDR1 SNHLY, CDR2 FYNNEI. The CDR3 loop spans 18 amino acids. This CDR3 reads CASSEGSGLESFNYGYTF. The CDR3 DNA sequence: TGTGCCAGCAGCGAAGGGTCGGGACTGGAGTCTTTCAACTATGGCTACACCTTC.

This rearrangement joins TRBV7-2 to TRBJ1-3; 9 bases line up with TRBD1. V shed 4 bases and J 13 bases; nucleotides not matched to a gene: 17. Germline CDR1 reads SGHTA; CDR2 reads FQGNSA. CDR3 length equals 16 residues. The chain's CDR3 is CASSSSSTGTGSVIYF. The CDR3 DNA reads TGTGCCAGCAGCTCCAGTTCAACCGGGACAGGGAGCGTAATATATTTT.